The clone carrying this T cell receptor beta chain was counted ten times or more. The antigen remains undetermined. This record belongs to a study of post-analysis software for immune sequencing data. Trimming stripped 1 base from V and 0 bases from J, with 13 bases between. CDR3 length equals 16 residues. Germline CDR1 reads DFQATT; CDR2 reads SNEGSKA (reference sequence). The study's findings and limits: Patients used a few TRBV segments, including TRBV5-6, TRBV5-1 and TRBV20-1, more often than controls.

The TCR beta cDNA libraries carried unique molecular identifiers. From approximately 0.95 to 9.8 million T cells, 400,000 to 550,000 cDNA molecules were obtained. TCRdb ran MiXCR on the PCR reads and lists one entry per CDR3 protein. The repertoire holds a few hundred thousand distinct CDR3 sequences, with 30% to 45% as singletons. Sequencing used blood. The chain carries TRBV20-1 and TRBJ2-1; D may match TRBD1 or TRBD2 (6 bases each). This clonotype originated in a girl aged 5 to 17 with multiple sclerosis. CDR3 protein: CSARAPGASSYNEQFF. The CDR3 DNA follows: TGCAGTGCTAGAGCCCCGGGGGCTAGCTCCTACAATGAGCAGTTCTTC.